This paragraph reports one T cell receptor beta chain. Its matching antigen is unknown. These data originate in a study of cytomegalovirus exposure and HLA in healthy donors. The study's findings and limits: Cytomegalovirus association was assigned to over 150 TCR beta chains.

Using immunoSEQ multiplex PCR, the repertoire was profiled, and TCRdb retains in-frame clones only, with some absent. The sample holds about 160,000 clones, 65% to 90% seen once. The receptor's source is a young woman in good health and CMV-seronegative. The sequenced sample was PBMCs.

In nucleotides, the CDR3 is TGTGCCAGCAGTGAGTTAGGCCCAAGCGATGGCTACACCTTC. Protein: CASSELGPSDGYTF. The chain has TRBV6-1 and TRBJ1-2; no clear D gene. From germline, CDR1 is MNHNS and CDR2 SASEGT. The ends were cut back, 3 bases at V and 6 bases at J, with 14 bases in the middle. The CDR3 sequence is 14 residues long.